The T cell receptor (beta chain) described here comes from a study of blood T cell repertoires in COVID-19. Sequencing used immunoSEQ multiplex PCR; TCRdb keeps in-frame clones, though not all of them. The table records some 170,000 clones, about 90% of them present only once. The CDR3 has 16 amino acids. Germline CDR1 is SGHDN and CDR2 is FVKESK. Trimming left V 0 bases short and J 0 bases short, with 6 bases between. Sequenced sample: PBMCs or T cells enriched from blood (not recorded which). This TCR was sampled from a human donor with acute COVID-19. The donor label of this sample is uncertain. The chain couples TRBV14 to TRBJ2-6; D is unclear. The CDR3 sequence: CASSQERFSGANVLTF. CDR3 bases: TGTGCCAGCAGCCAAGAGCGGTTCTCTGGGGCCAACGTCCTGACTTTC.